These 13 T cell receptor beta chains originate from one sample sequenced in a study of control samples from healthy donors and cancer patients (TCRdb year 2020). Libraries were prepared through the immunoSEQ multiplex PCR assay. TCRdb limited this immuneACCESS table to in-frame rearrangements with V and J called. A share of clones is missing; checked studies link under half to unresolved V genes, and the rest is unexplained. Across this sample there are 120,000 or so clones, with 87% seen only once. 2.9% of the sample is held by the ten biggest clonotypes. The sample consisted of blood. The origin of the receptors is a man between 60 and 75 years old in good health.

The rearrangement links TRBV19 to TRBJ1-1, with D possibly TRBD1 on 6 matching bases. This CDR3 is built from 16 residues. Trimming removed 3 bases at V and 4 bases at J, with 18 bases between. The germline V gene encodes CDR1 LNHDA and CDR2 SQIVND (reference sequence). CDR3 sequence (DNA): TGTGCCAGTAGTATTAAGGGGGGTCCCTGGACCACTGAAGCTTTCTTT. It translates to CASSIKGGPWTTEAFF.

The J gene is TRBJ2-3, the V gene TRBV28, with D uncertain. V was shortened by 1 base and J by 7 bases, with 6 bases between the two germline ends. CDR1 MDHEN and CDR2 SYDVKM come from the germline V gene. The length of the CDR3 is 12 residues. The CDR3 coding sequence is TGTGCCAGCAGTTTATCTGCTAATACGCAGTATTTT. As protein: CASSLSANTQYF.

V is TRBV7-2 and J is TRBJ2-2; D might be TRBD1 (5 bases). V was pared by 2 bases and J by 6 bases, with 19 bases between. The CDR3 is 17 residues long. Germline V gene lookup returns CDR1 SGHTA and CDR2 FQGNSA. CDR3 bases: TGTGCCAGCAGCTTACTATCCAGGGTGTCTTTGGCCGGGGAGCTGTTTTTT. Its protein is CASSLLSRVSLAGELFF.

This chain connects TRBV7-2 to TRBJ1-5; D unclear. The CDR3 has 15 amino acids. V was pared by 1 base and J by 0 bases, with 7 bases between. CDR1 and CDR2 from the germline V gene are SGHTA and FQGNSA. The CDR3 loop is CASSLGVNSNQPQHF. CDR3 DNA: TGTGCCAGCAGCTTAGGGGTCAATAGCAATCAGCCCCAGCATTTT.

V and J are TRBV11-2 and TRBJ2-1; 8 positions match TRBD2. The germline V gene has CDR1 SGHAT and CDR2 FQNNGV. The ends lost 4 bases at V and 0 bases at J; junction bases unmatched: 8. The CDR3 runs 17 residues. In DNA form, the CDR3 reads TGTGCCAGCAGCTCACTGGCGGGGGGTCGCTCCTACAATGAGCAGTTCTTC. Translating it yields CASSSLAGGRSYNEQFF.

The genes are TRBV19 and TRBJ1-6, with 9 bases lining up with TRBD1. V dropped 4 bases and J dropped 10; count of bases not matched to a gene: 5. The CDR3 has 14 residues. Germline-derived CDR1 and CDR2 are LNHDA and SQIVND (reference sequence). CDR3 DNA: TGTGCCAGTAGTAGGGGACAGGGTACGTCACCCCTCCACTTT. It codes for CASSRGQGTSPLHF.

The chain couples TRBV3-1 (or the pseudogene TRBV3-2) to TRBJ1-1; D possibly corresponds to TRBD1 (6 bases). V gave up 6 bases and J gave up 10 bases, with 15 bases separating them. This CDR3 has 12 residues. Germline CDR1 and CDR2: LGHDT and YNNKEL (reference sequence). CDR3 in DNA: TGTGCCAGCAGTCCGACGGGGGCTAGAGCTTTCTTT. Its protein is CASSPTGARAFF.

The gene calls are TRBV7-2 and TRBJ1-6, with D maybe TRBD1 (5 bases). This CDR3 has 14 amino acids. Germline V gene lookup returns CDR1 SGHTA and CDR2 FQGNSA. Deletions cut 1 base from V and 10 bases from J, with 11 bases between. DNA of the CDR3: TGTGCCAGCAGCTTAGGTTCAGGGCTATCACCCCTCCACTTT. This gives the protein CASSLGSGLSPLHF.

The chain's CDR3 is CASSQEGRVAKNIQYF. In nucleotides, the CDR3 is TGTGCCAGCAGCCAAGAAGGCAGGGTGGCCAAAAACATTCAGTACTTC. The rearrangement links TRBV3-1 (or the pseudogene TRBV3-2) to TRBJ2-4; D might be TRBD1 (5 bases). V was clipped by 0 bases and J by 1 base, with 10 bases between them. Looked up from germline, CDR1 is LGHDT and CDR2 is YNNKEL (reference sequence). The CDR3 extends over 16 amino acids.

V and J are TRBV19 and TRBJ2-3; D uncertain. The germline V gene encodes CDR1 LNHDA and CDR2 SQIVND (reference sequence). This CDR3 has 13 residues. V was clipped by 2 bases and J by 11 bases, with 14 bases between them. The CDR3: CASSITGQNLQYF. CDR3 DNA: TGTGCCAGTAGTATAACGGGCCAGAACCTGCAGTATTTT. The complete variable domain, with remaining parts taken from reference TRBV19 and TRBJ2-3, reads DGGITQSPKYLFRKEGQNVTLSCEQNLNHDAMYWYRQDPGQGLRLIYYSQIVNDFQKGDIAEGYSVSREKKESFPLTVTSAQKNPTAFYLCASSITGQNLQYFGPGTRLTVL.

The chain recombines TRBV5-1 with TRBJ2-7; TRBD1 matches at 7 bases. The CDR3 has 13 residues. Germline V gene lookup returns CDR1 SGHRS and CDR2 YFSETQ. After removal of 4 bases from V and 4 bases from J, the junction contained 5 bases not matched to a gene. Here the CDR3 reads CASSRGQSYEQYF. In nucleotides, the CDR3 is TGCGCCAGCAGCAGGGGGCAATCTTACGAGCAGTACTTC.

The genes are TRBV18 and TRBJ2-7; 7 bases agree with TRBD1. V gave up 7 bases and J gave up 4 bases; unmatched junction bases: 7. This CDR3 comprises 13 residues. Germline CDR1 reads KGHSH; CDR2 reads LQKENI. CDR3: CASFSGTDYEQYF. The CDR3 DNA is TGTGCCAGCTTTTCCGGGACAGATTACGAGCAGTACTTC.

V usage is TRBV19 and J usage is TRBJ2-4; tentative D call: TRBD2 (7 bases). Trimming left V 7 bases short and J 8 bases short, with 24 bases between. Germline loops: CDR1 LNHDA, CDR2 SQIVND (reference sequence). This CDR3 spans 16 amino acids. The CDR3 protein is CASNEGGAAREHIQYF. The CDR3, as DNA: TGTGCCAGTAATGAAGGGGGGGCGGCCCGCGAACACATTCAGTACTTC.